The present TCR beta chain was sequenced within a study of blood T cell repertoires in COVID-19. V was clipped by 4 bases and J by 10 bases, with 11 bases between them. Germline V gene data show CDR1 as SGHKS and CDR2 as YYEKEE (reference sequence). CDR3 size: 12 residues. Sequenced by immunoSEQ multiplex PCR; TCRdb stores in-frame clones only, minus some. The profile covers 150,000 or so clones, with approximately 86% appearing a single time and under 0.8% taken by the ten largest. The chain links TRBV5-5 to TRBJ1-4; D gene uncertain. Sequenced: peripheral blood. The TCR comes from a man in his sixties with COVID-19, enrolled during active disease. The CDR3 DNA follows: TGTGCCAGCAGCCCTACCGCCCCAAAACTGTTTTTT. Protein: CASSPTAPKLFF.